Each of the 27 T cell receptor beta chains below was sequenced from the same sample in a study of blood T cell repertoires in COVID-19. Repertoires were generated with immunoSEQ multiplex PCR, while TCRdb's copy carries only in-frame clones and drops some. In the table there are about 15,000 clones, over 65% of which are singletons. Sequencing was done on a sample of peripheral blood. The origin of the receptors is a human donor in a cohort sampled during active COVID-19.

V gene TRBV3-1 (or the pseudogene TRBV3-2) combines with J gene TRBJ2-1; 7 nucleotides align to TRBD1. CDR1 is LGHDT and CDR2 is YNNKEL in the germline V gene (reference sequence). Trimming removed 4 bases from V and 3 bases from J; junction bases left unmatched: 0. The CDR3 is 13 amino acids. The CDR3 nucleotides are TGTGCCAGCAGCCGGGACAGCTACAATGAGCAGTTCTTC. Amino acid sequence: CASSRDSYNEQFF.

The rearrangement uses TRBV19 and TRBJ2-3, with a weak D call TRBD1 (5 bases). This CDR3 has 16 residues. The germline gives CDR1 LNHDA, CDR2 SQIVND (reference sequence). Trimming pared 5 bases from V and 0 bases from J, leaving 15 bases between. The CDR3 coding sequence is TGTGCCAGTAGTGGGGCTGGACATCCTAGCACAGATACGCAGTATTTT. Translated, it gives CASSGAGHPSTDTQYF. Variable domain in full (rest from reference TRBV19 and TRBJ2-3): DGGITQSPKYLFRKEGQNVTLSCEQNLNHDAMYWYRQDPGQGLRLIYYSQIVNDFQKGDIAEGYSVSREKKESFPLTVTSAQKNPTAFYLCASSGAGHPSTDTQYFGPGTRLTVL.

The V gene is TRBV6-5, the J gene TRBJ2-5; 8 bases fit TRBD2. Unmatched junction bases numbered 5, after V lost 7 bases and J lost 4 bases. The CDR3 spans 13 residues. The germline V gene encodes CDR1 MNHEY and CDR2 SVGAGI. The CDR3 bases are TGTGCCAGCATCGAGCGGGGGCGAGAGACCCAGTACTTC. It is translated as CASIERGRETQYF.

V gene TRBV3-1 (or the pseudogene TRBV3-2) combines with J gene TRBJ1-3, with TRBD1 as a possible D gene (6 bases). Trimming stripped 1 base from V and 4 bases from J, with 14 bases between. The germline CDR1 and CDR2 sequences are LGHDT and YNNKEL (reference sequence). The CDR3 spans 16 residues. The chain's CDR3 is CASSQGGGRSGNTIYF. The CDR3 DNA sequence: TGTGCCAGCAGCCAAGGAGGGGGTCGATCCGGAAACACCATATATTTT.

This clone was observed once. This chain's CDR3 is CASRRDRQETQYF. CDR3 in DNA: TGTGCCAGCCGCCGGGACAGACAAGAGACCCAGTACTTC. V is TRBV6-6 and J is TRBJ2-5; 7 positions agree with TRBD1. This CDR3 spans 13 amino acids. Unmatched junction bases numbered 5, after V lost 8 bases and J lost 2 bases. Germline lookup yields CDR1 MNHNY and CDR2 SVGAGI (reference sequence).

The chain has TRBV2 and TRBJ2-7; D call uncertain. V was trimmed by 5 bases and J by 3 bases, leaving 20 bases between them. The germline V gene has CDR1 SNHLY and CDR2 FYNNEI. The CDR3 loop spans 16 amino acids. The CDR3 loop is CASSPPRWVKDYEQYF. DNA for the CDR3: TGTGCCAGCAGTCCGCCGCGGTGGGTTAAAGACTACGAGCAGTACTTC.

This chain joins TRBV19 and TRBJ2-3, with 8 bases fitting TRBD1. CDR3 length: 14 residues. Germline V lookup: CDR1 LNHDA, CDR2 SQIVND (reference sequence). V shed 7 bases and J 0 bases; nucleotides not matched to a gene: 3. The CDR3 loop reads CASKQGGSTDTQYF. Here the CDR3 DNA reads TGTGCCAGTAAACAGGGGGGTAGCACAGATACGCAGTATTTT.

The chain employs TRBV19 and TRBJ2-7; TRBD2 agrees at 9 bases. The CDR3 covers 18 residues. V was pared by 1 base and J by 3 bases, with 13 bases of the junction left unmatched. CDR1 and CDR2 from the germline V gene are LNHDA and SQIVND (reference sequence). CDR3 in DNA: TGTGCCAGTAGTATAGCAGGAGGGGTAGCGGGAGAGGGCTACGAGCAGTACTTC. Residues: CASSIAGGVAGEGYEQYF.

The CDR3 DNA follows: TGTGCCACCAGTGACCATGGACAGGGAGAGACCCAGTACTTC. Translation: CATSDHGQGETQYF. The chain uses TRBV24-1 and TRBJ2-5; 8 bases line up with TRBD1. J lost 4 bases, V lost 4 bases, and 4 bases had no gene match. CDR1 and CDR2 from the germline V gene are KGHDR and SFDVKD. This CDR3 contains 14 residues.

The V gene is TRBV7-8, the J gene TRBJ1-5; 7 bases map to TRBD1. This CDR3 contains 15 residues. Germline V gene data show CDR1 as SGHVS and CDR2 as FQNEAQ. V gave up 2 bases and J gave up 0 bases; unmatched junction bases: 1. The CDR3 DNA reads TGTGCCAGCAGCTTACAGGGGGATAGCAATCAGCCCCAGCATTTT. This encodes CASSLQGDSNQPQHF.

This clone has a handful of counts. The rearrangement joins TRBV7-2 to TRBJ1-5, with D unclear. CDR3 size: 14 residues. Per the germline V gene, CDR1 is SGHTA and CDR2 is FQGNSA. With 1 base removed from V and 2 bases from J, the gap between germline ends came to 6 bases. The DNA of the CDR3 is TGTGCCAGCAGCTTAGGTAGTGGCAATCAGCCCCAGCATTTT. This encodes CASSLGSGNQPQHF.

This chain uses TRBV2 with TRBJ2-7; D is undetermined. CDR1 SNHLY and CDR2 FYNNEI come from the germline V gene. The CDR3 is made up of 12 amino acids. V was clipped by 3 bases and J by 5 bases, with 8 bases between them. The CDR3 DNA sequence: TGTGCCAGCAGTGAGGAAGCGAACGAGCAGTACTTC. Its translation: CASSEEANEQYF.

The J gene is TRBJ2-6, the V gene TRBV5-5; D call uncertain. There are 16 residues in the CDR3. Trimming took off 4 bases at V and 0 bases at J, with 11 bases between the two ends. Germline CDR1 is SGHKS and CDR2 is YYEKEE (reference sequence). The CDR3 DNA sequence: TGTGCCAGCAGCCCCCTCGTCTTCTCTGGGGCCAACGTCCTGACTTTC. Its protein product is CASSPLVFSGANVLTF.

V gene TRBV13 combines with J gene TRBJ2-3, with D perhaps TRBD2 (5 bases). The V gene's germline CDR1 is PRHDT and CDR2 FYEKMQ (reference sequence). The CDR3 has 16 residues. The V and J ends lost 4 bases and 0 bases respectively, with 14 bases between them. CDR3 in DNA: TGTGCCAGCAGCTCCCGGTCGGACTCTAGCACAGATACGCAGTATTTT. Translating gives CASSSRSDSSTDTQYF.

The rearrangement uses TRBV11-2 and TRBJ2-7; D not certain. The CDR3 totals 17 residues. Per germline, CDR1 SGHAT and CDR2 FQNNGV. The germline V and J ends were trimmed by 0 bases and 0 bases, with 15 bases remaining between them. CDR3 loop: CASSLDLPQAGSYEQYF. CDR3 DNA sequence: TGTGCCAGCAGCTTAGATCTCCCCCAGGCTGGCTCCTACGAGCAGTACTTC.

This clone was picked up a small number of times. The V call is TRBV6-5, the J call TRBJ1-5; D possibly corresponds to TRBD1 (6 bases). The CDR3 loop spans 15 amino acids. Per the germline V gene, CDR1 is MNHEY and CDR2 is SVGAGI. V lost 5 bases to trimming and J lost 11 bases, with 22 bases between them. The CDR3 here is CASSIGQGGVSTQHF. DNA for the CDR3: TGTGCCAGCAGTATAGGACAAGGGGGAGTTTCTACCCAGCATTTT.

J is TRBJ1-1 and V is TRBV7-2; no clear D. CDR1 is SGHTA, CDR2 FQGNSA, per germline. The CDR3 has 14 residues. V lost 2 bases, J lost 0 bases, and 7 bases lay in between. The CDR3 sequence: CASSLWSMNTEAFF. The CDR3 nucleotides are TGTGCCAGCAGCTTATGGTCTATGAACACTGAAGCTTTCTTT.

The chain is built from TRBV5-6 and TRBJ2-5; no reliable D call. Germline-derived CDR1 and CDR2 are SGHDT and YYEEEE. The CDR3 length is 14 residues. Trimming took off 4 bases at V and 1 base at J, with 11 bases between the two ends. The CDR3 loop reads CASSPLGSQETQYF. The CDR3 nucleotides are TGTGCCAGCAGCCCCTTGGGCAGCCAAGAGACCCAGTACTTC. The variable domain in full, with the rest retrieved from reference TRBV5-6 and TRBJ2-5, is DAGVTQSPTHLIKTRGQQVTLRCSPKSGHDTVSWYQQALGQGPQFIFQYYEEEERQRGNFPDRFSGHQFPNYSSELNVNALLLGDSALYLCASSPLGSQETQYFGPGTRLLVL.

The V and J genes are TRBV12-3 or TRBV12-4 and TRBJ1-2; D is perhaps TRBD1 (5 bases). V was trimmed by 2 bases and J by 2 bases, leaving 6 bases between them. The CDR3 has 13 residues. CDR3 loop: CASSLTGNYGYTF. The DNA for the CDR3 is TGTGCCAGCAGTTTAACAGGCAACTATGGCTACACCTTC.

The CDR3 is CASHRDSTYEQYF. CDR3 sequence (DNA): TGCGCCAGCCACCGGGACAGCACTTACGAGCAGTACTTC. V is TRBV5-1 and J is TRBJ2-7, with 7 nucleotides matching TRBD1. Germline lookup yields CDR1 SGHRS and CDR2 YFSETQ. The CDR3 length is 13 residues. V lost 7 bases and J lost 4; bases outside the gene matches: 8.

This sequence joins TRBV5-8 and TRBJ1-1; D remains ambiguous. CDR1 and CDR2 (germline): SGHTS, YDEGEE. Trimming removed 4 bases from V and 5 bases from J, with 9 bases in between. CDR3 size: 12 residues. The CDR3 sequence is CASSPVRTEAFF. CDR3 nucleotides: TGTGCCAGCAGCCCCGTGCGGACTGAAGCTTTCTTT. Together with reference TRBV5-8 and TRBJ1-1, the CDR3 gives the full variable domain: EAGVTQSPTHLIKTRGQQATLRCSPISGHTSVYWYQQALGLGLQFLLWYDEGEERNRGNFPPRFSGRQFPNYSSELNVNALELEDSALYLCASSPVRTEAFFGQGTRLTVV.

The V call is TRBV24-1, the J call TRBJ2-3, with 7 bases lining up with TRBD2. J gave up 1 base and V 9 bases, and 3 bases lay outside the gene matches. Germline CDR1 and CDR2: KGHDR and SFDVKD. This CDR3 comprises 13 residues. The CDR3 sequence: CATSRGGTDTQYF. The CDR3 DNA reads TGTGCCACCTCCCGGGGGGGCACAGATACGCAGTATTTT.

V gene TRBV10-1 combines with J gene TRBJ2-1; D may be TRBD2 (6 bases). This CDR3 has 15 amino acids. Trimming left V 3 bases short and J 5 bases short, with 14 bases between. Germline V lookup: CDR1 WNHNN, CDR2 SYGVQD (reference sequence). DNA of the CDR3: TGCGCCAGCAGTGACCAGGGAGGAGCCCACAATGAGCAGTTCTTC. This gives the protein CASSDQGGAHNEQFF.

Only a few counts were recorded for this clone. The chain has TRBV27 and TRBJ2-7, with 7 positions matching TRBD1. V lost 5 bases and J lost 3; bases outside the gene matches: 4. The germline CDR1 and CDR2 sequences are MNHEY and SMNVEV (reference sequence). CDR3 size: 13 residues. The CDR3 DNA follows: TGTGCCAGCAGTGACCGGGACAGCTACGAGCAGTACTTC. It codes for CASSDRDSYEQYF.

CDR3 amino acids: CAIRSPGQGSYEQYF. The CDR3 DNA reads TGTGCCATCAGATCTCCGGGACAGGGGAGCTACGAGCAGTACTTC. The J gene is TRBJ2-7, the V gene TRBV10-3; 10 bases match TRBD1. Trimming took 6 bases from V and 3 from J; bases not matched to a gene: 8. This CDR3 spans 15 amino acids. The germline gives CDR1 ENHRY, CDR2 SYGVKD.

This clone was seen only once. The V call is TRBV12-3 or TRBV12-4, the J call TRBJ1-1; D ambiguous. With 1 base removed from V and 5 bases from J, the gap between germline ends came to 8 bases. The CDR3 is 13 amino acids. In DNA, the CDR3 is TGTGCCAGCAGTTTAGTAGAGGGTACTGAAGCTTTCTTT. This codes for CASSLVEGTEAFF.

This clone was seen a few times. An end of the junction does not agree with germline; a read error may underlie this. The chain joins TRBV9 to TRBJ2-7; 8 nucleotides agree with TRBD1. The CDR3 consists of 14 residues. Looked up from germline, CDR1 is SGDLS and CDR2 is YYNGEE. The CDR3 spells CASDQGAGSSEQYF. CDR3 DNA: TGTGCCAGCGACCAGGGGGCTGGTTCCTCCGAGCAGTACTTC.